The 21 T cell receptor beta chains below were found in one sample sequenced in a study of sequential checkpoint blockade in melanoma. The treatment here: randomized to nivolumab then ipilimumab (arm A) or the reverse (arm B). Method: immunoSEQ multiplex PCR; TCRdb's copy keeps in-frame clones and lacks some. The data contain fewer than 6,500 clones, more than 25% of them singletons. The material was tumor tissue (inferred from file names), obtained from a patient given nivolumab and ipilimumab in sequence. Every receptor here comes from a human donor with melanoma.

This clone was seen many times. The V and J genes are TRBV11-3 and TRBJ1-1, with 9 positions matching TRBD1. The CDR3 runs to 16 residues. The V segment lost 3 bases and the J segment 6 bases; nucleotides outside the gene matches: 11. Per the germline V gene, CDR1 is SGHNT and CDR2 is YENEEA. This CDR3 is CASSFGDRVTRPEAFF. The CDR3 DNA reads TGTGCCAGCAGCTTCGGGGACAGGGTCACGCGCCCTGAAGCTTTCTTT.

Points on this clone: Compared with germline, one end of the junction differs, possibly owing to a read error. The DNA for the CDR3 is TGTGCCAGCTCCTCCGGGACAGTGAACCCTGAAGCTTTCTTT. It yields the protein CASSSGTVNPEAFF. V gene TRBV28 combines with J gene TRBJ1-1, with 7 nucleotides matching TRBD1. This CDR3 contains 14 residues. Per germline, CDR1 MDHEN and CDR2 SYDVKM.

Written as DNA, the CDR3 is TGCGCCAGCAGCGAGGGACAGTTAAATCAGCCCCAGCATTTT. It codes for CASSEGQLNQPQHF. This sequence joins TRBV5-1 and TRBJ1-5; the match to TRBD1 covers 7 bases. This CDR3 is 14 amino acids long. V shed 4 bases, J shed 4 bases, and the junction held 5 bases outside the gene matches. Germline loops: CDR1 SGHRS, CDR2 YFSETQ.

This clone was counted ten times or more. The J gene is TRBJ2-1, the V gene TRBV11-1, with D possibly TRBD1 on 5 matching bases. The CDR3 loop spans 15 amino acids. In germline, CDR1 is SGHAT, CDR2 FQDESV (reference sequence). Trimming removed 2 bases from V and 9 bases from J, with 17 bases in between. The CDR3: CASSLTDKSESEQFF. Here the CDR3 DNA reads TGTGCCAGCAGCTTAACGGACAAATCGGAAAGTGAGCAGTTCTTC.

This chain joins TRBV9 and TRBJ1-1; 9 bases are shared with TRBD1. V gave up 2 bases and J gave up 0 bases; unmatched junction bases: 5. The CDR3 is 16 amino acids. Germline CDR1 is SGDLS and CDR2 is YYNGEE. The CDR3 nucleotides read TGTGCCAGCAGCGTCACAGGGGGCGCGGTGAACACTGAAGCTTTCTTT. As protein: CASSVTGGAVNTEAFF.

There are a few counts of this clone. The chain joins TRBV9 to TRBJ2-7; 7 bases are a match to TRBD1. CDR3 length: 14 amino acids. J lost 2 bases, V lost 0 bases, and 2 bases had no gene match. In germline, CDR1 is SGDLS, CDR2 YYNGEE. The DNA for the CDR3 is TGTGCCAGCAGCGTAGCTACAGGGGCCTACGAGCAGTACTTC. It encodes CASSVATGAYEQYF.

The rearrangement joins TRBV5-1 to TRBJ1-5; D gene unclear. Germline CDR1 is SGHRS and CDR2 is YFSETQ. This CDR3 has 15 residues. With 4 bases removed from V and 0 bases from J, the gap between germline ends came to 11 bases. The CDR3 nucleotides are TGCGCCAGCAGCCCAGGACCGGGTAGCAATCAGCCCCAGCATTTT. Protein: CASSPGPGSNQPQHF.

The sample holds a few counts of this clone. The V gene is TRBV11-3, the J gene TRBJ2-7; the D gene is possibly TRBD1 (5 bases). Deletions cut 2 bases from V and 3 bases from J, with 20 bases between. Germline-derived CDR1 and CDR2 are SGHNT and YENEEA. CDR3 length: 17 residues. The DNA of the CDR3 is TGTGCCAGCAGCTTAAGGCTTTCGGTCGACAGAGGCTACGAGCAGTACTTC. Translated: CASSLRLSVDRGYEQYF.

This clone was counted a few times. The gene calls are TRBV28 and TRBJ1-1; a possible D gene is TRBD1 (6 bases). There are 15 residues in the CDR3. Germline assignment: CDR1 MDHEN and CDR2 SYDVKM. V dropped 7 bases and J dropped 1 base, with 16 bases sitting between them. The DNA of the CDR3 is TGTGCCAGCACGCAAATCGGGACAACGAACACTGAAGCTTTCTTT. It encodes CASTQIGTTNTEAFF.

In regard to this clone: Compared with germline, one end of the junction differs, possibly owing to a read error. V gene TRBV19 combines with J gene TRBJ2-3; 8 nucleotides match TRBD1. Germline values: CDR1 LNHDA, CDR2 SQIVND (reference sequence). This CDR3 has 16 residues. The CDR3 bases are TGTGCCAGTAGTATAGGTAGCGGACAGGGCACGGATACGCAGTATTTT. Amino acid sequence: CASSIGSGQGTDTQYF.

The DNA of the CDR3 is TGTGCCACCAGCAGAGATTCAGGGACTAGCGGGAGCCACGAGCAGTACTTC. Its protein is CATSRDSGTSGSHEQYF. V usage is TRBV15 and J usage is TRBJ2-7; TRBD2 matches 14 bases. CDR1 and CDR2 from the germline V gene are LNHNV and YYDKDF (reference sequence). Trimming at V came to 0 bases and at J to 5 bases, leaving 6 bases not matched to a gene. The CDR3 sequence is 17 residues long. Variable domain in full (rest from reference TRBV15 and TRBJ2-7): DAMVIQNPRYQVTQFGKPVTLSCSQTLNHNVMYWYQQKSSQAPKLLFHYYDKDFNNEADTPDNFQSRRPNTSFCFLDIRSPGLGDTAMYLCATSRDSGTSGSHEQYFGPGTRLTVT.

This clone occurred a few times. This chain uses TRBV11-3 with TRBJ2-3; D possibly uses TRBD1 or TRBD2 (5 bases each). The V gene's germline CDR1 is SGHNT and CDR2 YENEEA. The CDR3 runs to 15 residues. Trimming removed 4 bases from V and 6 bases from J, with 17 bases in between. The CDR3 is CASSSYGDPLDTQYF. The DNA of the CDR3 is TGTGCCAGCAGCTCCTACGGGGACCCCTTGGATACGCAGTATTTT.

This clone appeared a few times. V usage is TRBV11-3 and J usage is TRBJ1-4; 8 bases match TRBD1. The CDR3 totals 14 residues. The V and J ends lost 4 bases and 8 bases, in that order; junction bases with no gene match: 6. Germline CDR1 is SGHNT and CDR2 is YENEEA. CDR3 protein: CASSSDRAQEKLFF. Written as DNA, the CDR3 is TGTGCCAGCAGCTCGGACAGGGCTCAAGAAAAACTGTTTTTT.

J is TRBJ2-3 and V is TRBV10-2, with 11 bases that match TRBD2. Germline V lookup: CDR1 WSHSY, CDR2 SAAADI. The CDR3 length is 14 residues. The junction had 4 bases not matched to a gene; V was cut back by 2 bases and J by 9 bases. CDR3 DNA sequence: TGCGCCAGCAGTGAGGGGCTAGCGGGAGGCACGCAGTATTTT. Its protein is CASSEGLAGGTQYF.

This chain connects TRBV4-1 to TRBJ2-7, with 8 bases aligning to TRBD1. Germline V CDR1 and CDR2: MGHRA, YSYEKL. The CDR3 totals 16 residues. Trimming cost V 1 base and J 2 bases; bases outside gene matches: 7. DNA of the CDR3: TGCGCCAGCAGCCAAGTAGCCGGACAGGGCGCCTACGAGCAGTACTTC. As protein: CASSQVAGQGAYEQYF.

The rearrangement uses TRBV11-3 and TRBJ1-3; weak D call: TRBD1 (5 bases). Germline V gives CDR1 SGHNT, CDR2 YENEEA. This CDR3 contains 17 residues. V was clipped by 5 bases and J by 2 bases, with 19 bases between them. Here the CDR3 DNA reads TGTGCCAGCAGCCGGAAACCGGGACTTAGGACTGGAAACACCATATATTTT. It is translated as CASSRKPGLRTGNTIYF.

The rearrangement joins TRBV19 to TRBJ2-5, with 8 nucleotides matching TRBD2. CDR1 LNHDA and CDR2 SQIVND come from the germline V gene (reference sequence). The junction had 4 bases not matched to a gene; V was cut back by 6 bases and J by 4 bases. CDR3 length: 13 amino acids. CDR3 in amino acids: CASSFGGGETQYF. CDR3 bases: TGTGCCAGTAGCTTCGGGGGGGGAGAGACCCAGTACTTC.

The rearrangement uses TRBV18 and TRBJ1-3; possible D gene TRBD1, 5 bases. Germline-derived CDR1 and CDR2 are KGHSH and LQKENI. V lost 2 bases, J lost 4 bases, and 18 bases lay in between. The CDR3 length is 17 residues. The CDR3, as DNA: TGTGCCAGCTCACCATGGGATTCAGGGTCGATAGGAAACACCATATATTTT. It codes for CASSPWDSGSIGNTIYF.

The J gene is TRBJ1-5, the V gene TRBV30; D remains ambiguous. Germline-derived CDR1 and CDR2 are GTSNPN and SVGIG (reference sequence). The CDR3 is 15 amino acids. V shed 1 base and J shed 5 bases, with 15 bases lying between them. In nucleotides, the CDR3 is TGTGCCTGGAGTGCCCAGGATCGGTGGGATCAGCCCCAGCATTTT. Its translation is CAWSAQDRWDQPQHF.

The J gene is TRBJ1-2, the V gene TRBV28; a possible D gene is TRBD1 (6 bases). The ends were cut back, 6 bases at V and 0 bases at J, with 8 bases in the middle. This CDR3 has 13 amino acids. Germline assignment: CDR1 MDHEN and CDR2 SYDVKM. The CDR3, as DNA: TGTGCCAGCAGGGACAGCGCTAACTATGGCTACACCTTC. It is translated as CASRDSANYGYTF.

V is TRBV28 and J is TRBJ2-1; the D is unclear. Germline V CDR1 and CDR2: MDHEN, SYDVKM. The CDR3 length is 12 residues. Trimming stripped 2 bases from V and 9 bases from J, with 8 bases between. CDR3 amino acids: CASSLNPSEQFF. CDR3 bases: TGTGCCAGCAGTTTAAATCCGAGTGAGCAGTTCTTC.